The 15 T cell receptor beta chains below come from one sample, sequenced in a study of CD8+CD57+ T cells in acquired aplastic anemia. It was genomic DNA that served as the template for profiling TCR beta VDJ and CDR3. In TCRdb, the reads were re-called with MiXCR into one record per CDR3 protein. The sample carries nearly 60,000 distinct CDR3 sequences, approximately 50% recorded once. All patients picked for sequencing had shown, by flow cytometry, an expansion of CD8+CD57+ cells. The material sequenced was sorted CD4+, CD8+, or CD8+CD57+ T cells (not recorded which) from PBMCs. All receptors derive from a human donor with aplastic anemia.

The gene calls are TRBV2 and TRBJ1-6; tentative D call: TRBD1 (6 bases). Trimming left V 4 bases short and J 8 bases short, with 9 bases between. CDR1 is SNHLY, CDR2 FYNNEI, per germline. The CDR3 runs 13 residues. Written as DNA, the CDR3 is TGTGCCAGCAGTGGGGGGCAGGATTCACCCCTCCACTTT. Protein product: CASSGGQDSPLHF.

The rearrangement links TRBV10-3 to TRBJ2-3; 8 bases match TRBD1. Germline-derived CDR1 and CDR2 are ENHRY and SYGVKD. The J segment lost 3 bases and the V segment lost 6 bases, leaving 5 bases of the junction unmatched. The CDR3 extends over 14 amino acids. The CDR3 sequence is CAIRNGTGTDTQYF. CDR3 coding DNA: TGTGCCATCAGGAACGGGACAGGTACAGATACGCAGTATTTT.

Concerning this clonotype itself: A read error may explain this, as a much larger clone is one base away. The V and J genes are TRBV10-3 and TRBJ2-3; unclear D gene. Looked up from germline, CDR1 is ENHRY and CDR2 is SYGVKD. The CDR3 totals 15 residues. The germline V and J ends were trimmed by 11 bases and 4 bases, with 22 bases remaining between them. The CDR3 nucleotides read TGTGCCGCGCAACGAAGGCAAGGTTTGGCAGATACGCAGTATTTT. It codes for CAAQRRQGLADTQYF.

V gene TRBV10-3 combines with J gene TRBJ2-6; D perhaps matches TRBD2 (6 bases). There are 15 residues in the CDR3. Trimming took off 2 bases at V and 1 base at J, with 6 bases between the two ends. The germline V gene has CDR1 ENHRY and CDR2 SYGVKD. The CDR3 reads CAISEGGSGANVLTF. The CDR3, as DNA: TGTGCCATCAGTGAGGGGGGGTCTGGGGCCAACGTCCTGACTTTC.

The chain joins TRBV10-3 to TRBJ2-7; D ambiguous. The CDR3 consists of 17 residues. Germline values: CDR1 ENHRY, CDR2 SYGVKD. The germline V and J ends were trimmed by 0 bases and 1 base, with 16 bases remaining between them. The CDR3 nucleotides are TGTGCCATCAGTGAGTCGAACCTGGGCCAAGTTTCCTACGAGCAGTACGTC. It specifies CAISESNLGQVSYEQYV.

This clonotype showed up many times. The genes are TRBV6-2 or TRBV6-3 and TRBJ2-5, with D uncertain. The V and J ends lost 1 base and 0 bases respectively, with 3 bases between them. The CDR3 covers 13 residues. Germline V gives CDR1 MNHEY, CDR2 SVGEGT. The CDR3 region has the DNA TGTGCCAGCAGTTACTTGTACCAAGAGACCCAGTACTTC. Its translation is CASSYLYQETQYF.

This chain joins TRBV7-2 and TRBJ1-2; maybe TRBD1 (6 bases). V lost 5 bases and J lost 6, with 10 bases in between. In germline, CDR1 is SGHTA, CDR2 FQGNSA. The length of the CDR3 is 12 residues. The CDR3 region is CASSQGGNGYTF. The CDR3 nucleotides are TGTGCCAGCAGCCAAGGGGGTAATGGCTACACCTTC.

As regards this clonotype: Germline is not matched at one junction end, which may reflect a read error. J is TRBJ1-3 and V is TRBV6-2 or TRBV6-3, with D unclear. Germline V CDR1 and CDR2: MNHEY, SVGEGT. This CDR3 contains 13 residues. CDR3 DNA sequence: TGTGCCAGCAGGGACCTCGAAGGAAACACCATATACTTT. Translation: CASRDLEGNTIYF.

The chain uses TRBV20-1 and TRBJ1-6; D is undetermined. Trimming took 3 bases from V and 0 from J, leaving 12 bases between them. CDR3 length: 16 residues. From germline, CDR1 is DFQATT and CDR2 SNEGSKA (reference sequence). CDR3 nucleotides: TGCAGTGCTAGCTGGAGGATGAGCTCCTATAATTCACCCCTCCACTTT. It yields the protein CSASWRMSSYNSPLHF.

Only a few counts were recorded for this clonotype. The chain carries TRBV29-1 and TRBJ2-5; D may be TRBD1 or TRBD2 (5 bases each). V was trimmed by 3 bases and J by 4 bases, leaving 9 bases between them. CDR1 and CDR2 from the germline V gene are SQVTM and ANQGSEA. This CDR3 region has 12 residues. CDR3 protein: CSVEIGAETQYF. The CDR3 DNA follows: TGCAGCGTTGAGATCGGGGCAGAGACCCAGTACTTC.

This clonotype was recorded at least ten times. This chain links TRBV4-2 with TRBJ1-4; D not resolved. Germline V gene data show CDR1 as LGHNA and CDR2 as YNFKEQ. The CDR3 is 16 amino acids. The ends were cut back, 4 bases at V and 7 bases at J, with 19 bases in the middle. CDR3 residues: CASSPPQVGSGEKLFF. The CDR3 DNA is TGTGCCAGCAGCCCCCCCCAGGTTGGGTCGGGTGAAAAACTGTTTTTT.

This clonotype was detected ten times or more. V gene TRBV19 combines with J gene TRBJ2-3, with D tentatively TRBD1 (5 bases). The ends were cut back, 5 bases at V and 3 bases at J, with 12 bases in the middle. Germline loops: CDR1 LNHDA, CDR2 SQIVND (reference sequence). The CDR3 has 14 amino acids. DNA for the CDR3: TGTGCCAGTAGTGCGGACACGGCGACAGATACGCAGTATTTT. The encoded protein is CASSADTATDTQYF.

This clonotype was observed at least ten times. The chain combines TRBV19 with TRBJ1-1; D not resolved. Germline CDR1 is LNHDA and CDR2 is SQIVND (reference sequence). The CDR3 contains 14 residues. Trimming took 6 bases from V and 4 from J, leaving 15 bases between them. For the CDR3, the DNA is TGTGCCAGTAGCCCTTCGTGGGGTTCCACTGAAGCTTTCTTT. Translating gives CASSPSWGSTEAFF.

This clonotype was detected only a few times. A clone one base away is much larger, so this may be a read error. This chain uses TRBV9 with TRBJ1-6, with D unclear. Germline CDR1 is SGDLS and CDR2 is YYNGEE. The CDR3 runs to 16 residues. The chain's CDR3 is CASSVEISSYNPPLHF. The CDR3 DNA is TGTGCCAGCAGCGTAGAGATCAGCTCCTATAATCCACCCCTCCACTTT. The full variable domain, its missing parts supplied by reference TRBV9 and TRBJ1-6, is DSGVTQTPKHLITATGQRVTLRCSPRSGDLSVYWYQQSLDQGLQFLIQYYNGEERAKGNILERFSAQQFPDLHSELNLSSLELGDSALYFCASSVEISSYNPPLHFGNGTRLTVT.

By share of the sample, this clonotype is medium-sized (0.01 to 0.1%). The chain is built from TRBV6-1 and TRBJ1-6; no clear D. Germline V gives CDR1 MNHNS, CDR2 SASEGT. V lost 3 bases, J lost 6 bases, and 9 bases lay in between. The length of the CDR3 is 14 residues. CDR3 region: CASSEDESNSPLHF. The CDR3 nucleotides read TGTGCCAGCAGTGAGGATGAGAGTAATTCACCCCTCCACTTT.